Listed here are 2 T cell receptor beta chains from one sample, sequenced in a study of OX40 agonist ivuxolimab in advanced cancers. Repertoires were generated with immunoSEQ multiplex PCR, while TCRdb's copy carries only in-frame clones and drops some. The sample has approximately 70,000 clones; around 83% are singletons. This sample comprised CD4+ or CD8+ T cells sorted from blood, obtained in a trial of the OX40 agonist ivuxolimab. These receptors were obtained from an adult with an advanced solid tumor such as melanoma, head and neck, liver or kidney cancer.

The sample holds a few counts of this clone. The CDR3: CASGQPQHF. In DNA form, the CDR3 reads TGTGCCAGCGGCCAGCCCCAGCATTTT. This chain connects TRBV6-5 to TRBJ1-5; no firm D call. In germline, CDR1 is MNHEY, CDR2 SVGAGI. V was trimmed by 8 bases and J by 7 bases, leaving 3 bases between them. The length of the CDR3 is 9 residues.

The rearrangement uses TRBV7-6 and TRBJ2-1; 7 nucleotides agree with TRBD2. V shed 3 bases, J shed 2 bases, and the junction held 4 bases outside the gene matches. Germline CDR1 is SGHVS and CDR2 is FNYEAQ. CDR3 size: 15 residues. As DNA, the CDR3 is TGTGCCAGCAGCTTCACAGCGGGGCCCTACAATGAGCAGTTCTTC. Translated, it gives CASSFTAGPYNEQFF.